This T cell receptor beta chain was sequenced during a study of beta chain features in type 1 diabetes. TCRB transcripts that were expressed got sequenced, as all of the isolated RNA had been reverse transcribed. Here immunoSEQ multiplex PCR was the method, and the copy in TCRdb shows in-frame clones only, minus some. The sample holds 150,000 or so clones, over 55% seen once. Over 95% purity was reached by all sorted populations. CDR3 size: 13 residues. Trimming stripped 1 base from V and 8 bases from J, with 10 bases between. Per the germline V gene, CDR1 is SGHRS and CDR2 is YFSETQ. Remarks on this clone: The antigen remains unidentified.

Findings of the study overall: Within each of all four CD4+ subsets, Type 1 diabetes patients had TCRB CDR3s that were moderately but significantly shorter.

The V call is TRBV5-1, the J call TRBJ2-1, with D unresolved. This sequence originates from a man aged 25 to 40 with type 1 diabetes. Sequencing was carried out using naive CD4+ T cells from blood. The CDR3 reads CASSLTGLDEQFF. The CDR3 nucleotides read TGCGCCAGCAGCTTGACGGGTTTGGATGAGCAGTTCTTC.